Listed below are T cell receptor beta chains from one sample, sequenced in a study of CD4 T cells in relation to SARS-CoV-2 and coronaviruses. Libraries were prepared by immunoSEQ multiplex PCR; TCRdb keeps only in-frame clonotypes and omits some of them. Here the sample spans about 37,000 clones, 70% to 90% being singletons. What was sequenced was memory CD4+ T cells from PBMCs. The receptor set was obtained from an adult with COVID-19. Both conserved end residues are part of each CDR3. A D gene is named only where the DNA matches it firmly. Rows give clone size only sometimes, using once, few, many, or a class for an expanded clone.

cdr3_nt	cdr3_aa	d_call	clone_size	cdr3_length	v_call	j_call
TGTGCCAGCTCACCACCAACAGGCACCGGGGAGCTGTTTTTT	CASSPPTGTGELFF	.	few	14	TRBV18	TRBJ2-2
TGTGCCAGCATCGGACTAGCGGGAAACAATGAGCAGTTCTTC	CASIGLAGNNEQFF	TRBD2	.	14	TRBV2	TRBJ2-1
TGCGCCAGCAGTCCCGGGACAGGGGGAAACGAGCAGTACTTC	CASSPGTGGNEQYF	TRBD1	.	14	TRBV5-1	TRBJ2-7
TGTGCCAGCAGTCCAAGCGGGAGTTCGACAGATACGCAGTATTTT	CASSPSGSSTDTQYF	TRBD2	.	15	TRBV28	TRBJ2-3
TGTGCCAGCAGTCCGACTAGCGGGAGAACTCTTGAGCAGTTCTTC	CASSPTSGRTLEQFF	TRBD2	.	15	TRBV6-5	TRBJ2-1
TGTGCCAGCCTAAGAACAGCTTCTTATTCACCCCTCCACTTT	CASLRTASYSPLHF	.	.	14	TRBV28	TRBJ1-6
TGTGCCAGCTCAGATTTGGGACAGGTCTATGGCTACACCTTC	CASSDLGQVYGYTF	TRBD1	.	14	TRBV18	TRBJ1-2
TGTGCCACCAGCAGAGATTCAGGGGGTCAGCCCCAGCATTTT	CATSRDSGGQPQHF	TRBD1	once	14	TRBV15	TRBJ1-5
TGTGCCAGCAGCCTCCGACTAGCGGGGGACAATGAGCAGTTCTTC	CASSLRLAGDNEQFF	TRBD2	.	15	TRBV4-2	TRBJ2-1
TGCGCCAGCAGCTTGGGGACAGCCCAAGAGACCCAGTACTTC	CASSLGTAQETQYF	.	once	14	TRBV5-1	TRBJ2-5
TGTGCCAGCAGTCAGGGGACAGCGATAGCCAAAAACATTCAGTACTTC	CASSQGTAIAKNIQYF	TRBD1	.	16	TRBV28	TRBJ2-4
TGTGCCAGCAGTGGATCCGGGACAGCTTATCGGTACACTGAAGCTTTCTTT	CASSGSGTAYRYTEAFF	TRBD1	.	17	TRBV6-6	TRBJ1-1
TGTGCCAGCAGCTGGGACTTGAACACTGAAGCTTTCTTT	CASSWDLNTEAFF	.	.	13	TRBV11-1	TRBJ1-1
TGTGCCTGGAATCGTGGCTCTGATACGCAGTATTTT	CAWNRGSDTQYF	.	.	12	TRBV30	TRBJ2-3
TGTGCCAGCAGCCAAGGAGCAGGTGGGGACACTGAAGCTTTCTTT	CASSQGAGGDTEAFF	.	.	15	TRBV4-2	TRBJ1-1
TGTGCCTGGAGTTTATGGGACTTCCAGTACTTC	CAWSLWDFQYF	.	.	11	TRBV30	TRBJ2-5
TGTGCCAGTACAGCATCCTACGAGCAGTACTTC	CASTASYEQYF	.	.	11	TRBV28	TRBJ2-7
TGTGCCAGCAGCATGGGACTAGCGGGCCGTACTGAGCAGTTCTTC	CASSMGLAGRTEQFF	TRBD2	.	15	TRBV7-3	TRBJ2-1
TGCGCCAGCAGTGAGTTTCTGGGACACTGCACAGATACGCAGTATTTT	CASSEFLGHCTDTQYF	.	.	16	TRBV10-1	TRBJ2-3
TGTGCCAGCCGCCCCCCTAGCGGGAGCTCCTACAATGAGCAGTTCTTC	CASRPPSGSSYNEQFF	TRBD2	.	16	TRBV7-3	TRBJ2-1
TGTGCCAGCAGCCTTGGGTCTGGGCGGAAGTTGTTCTTC	CASSLGSGRKLFF	.	.	13	TRBV12-3/TRBV12-4	TRBJ2-1
TGTGCCACCGGACCGCGTAAGAATGAAAAACTGTTTTTT	CATGPRKNEKLFF	.	.	13	TRBV15	TRBJ1-4
TGTGCCAGCAGTTACTCGGCCCAGGTAGCTAACGAGCAGTACTTC	CASSYSAQVANEQYF	.	.	15	TRBV6-5	TRBJ2-7
TGTGCCAGCAGCGTAGGGGACAGGGCTGGAAACACCATATATTTT	CASSVGDRAGNTIYF	TRBD1	.	15	TRBV9	TRBJ1-3
TGTGCCTGGAGCCACGGAGGGGGGAGCAATCAGCCCCAGCATTTT	CAWSHGGGSNQPQHF	.	.	15	TRBV30	TRBJ1-5
TGTGCCAGCTCACCACTTATGGGGGAGTCCGGGGAGCTGTTTTTT	CASSPLMGESGELFF	.	.	15	TRBV18	TRBJ2-2
TGTGCCAGCAGCCAGAGGACAGGGAGCTATGGCTACACCTTC	CASSQRTGSYGYTF	TRBD1	once	14	TRBV14	TRBJ1-2
TGTGCCAGCAGCGGGACTAGCGGGAGCGCCGACAATGAGCAGTTCTTC	CASSGTSGSADNEQFF	TRBD2	.	16	TRBV3-1/TRBV3-2	TRBJ2-1
TGTGCCAGCAGCCAAGATGGGGGACAGCTACACAATGAGCAGTTCTTC	CASSQDGGQLHNEQFF	TRBD1	.	16	TRBV4-2	TRBJ2-1
TGTGCCAGCAGTTTTAGCGGCACCACCTACGAGCAGTACTTC	CASSFSGTTYEQYF	.	.	14	TRBV27	TRBJ2-7
TGTGCCAGCAGTGAATGGAATAGCGGGGGCCCAAGGATCTTC	CASSEWNSGGPRIF	TRBD2	.	14	TRBV25-1	TRBJ2-1
TGTGCCAGCAGCTTGGGGGGGACAGGGAGGCAGTACGAGCAGTACTTC	CASSLGGTGRQYEQYF	TRBD1	.	16	TRBV5-6	TRBJ2-7
TGCGCCAGCAGCTTGGAAGCTAGCGGGAAGGGCTACGAGCAGTACTTC	CASSLEASGKGYEQYF	TRBD2	.	16	TRBV5-1	TRBJ2-7
TGTGCCAGTAGTTCAGACAGGGGAGATGGCTACACCTTC	CASSSDRGDGYTF	TRBD1	.	13	TRBV19	TRBJ1-2
TGTGCCAGCAGTAGATCGACACCCCCCTACGAGCAGTACTTC	CASSRSTPPYEQYF	.	.	14	TRBV6-2/TRBV6-3	TRBJ2-7
TGTGCCAGCAGCTTAGTTCAAGGACAGGGGGCTAACACCGGGGAGCTGTTTTTT	CASSLVQGQGANTGELFF	TRBD1	.	18	TRBV11-2	TRBJ2-2
TGTGCCAGCAGTGAGACTAGCGGAAACACTAAGCAGTTCTTC	CASSETSGNTKQFF	TRBD2	.	14	TRBV6-1	TRBJ2-1
TGTGCCAGCAGTACAAGTCAGGACCACAATCAGCCCCAGCATTTT	CASSTSQDHNQPQHF	.	.	15	TRBV28	TRBJ1-5
TGTGCCAGCAGCCGGGGGGACGAGCAGTACTTC	CASSRGDEQYF	TRBD2	.	11	TRBV7-9	TRBJ2-7
TGCGCCAGCAGCCAACCGGGACAGGCACTAGCCAAAAACATTCAGTACTTC	CASSQPGQALAKNIQYF	TRBD1	.	17	TRBV4-1	TRBJ2-4
TGTGCCAGCAGCCGGACTAGCGGGAGAGACTACAATGAGCAGTTCTTC	CASSRTSGRDYNEQFF	TRBD2	.	16	TRBV5-8	TRBJ2-1